One and the same sample provided the 15 T cell receptor beta chains below, sequenced in a study of CD8 T cells in Susac syndrome. RNA, at about 0.45 to 1 ug, was reverse transcribed with random hexamers. One entry per CDR3 protein results from TCRdb running MiXCR on the immunoSEQ multiplex PCR reads. The data hold 150,000 to 200,000 distinct CDR3 sequences, with approximately 95% observed a single time. The sequencing input was CD4+ T cells from PBMCs. These receptors originate from a human donor with multiple sclerosis.

V usage is TRBV14 and J usage is TRBJ1-4; D remains unclear. Germline-derived CDR1 and CDR2 are SGHDN and FVKESK. The germline V and J ends were trimmed by 4 bases and 1 base, with 10 bases remaining between them. This CDR3 has 15 residues. DNA of the CDR3: TGTGCCAGCAGCCGAAAGACTGAAACTAATGAAAAACTGTTTTTT. The encoded protein is CASSRKTETNEKLFF.

J is TRBJ2-3 and V is TRBV25-1, with D perhaps matching TRBD1 (6 bases). This CDR3 has 16 amino acids. V was cut by 1 base and J by 7 bases, with 18 bases left in between. In germline, CDR1 is MGHDK, CDR2 SYGVNS. The CDR3 here is CASSEWSGALSNTQYF. The DNA of the CDR3 is TGTGCCAGCAGTGAATGGTCAGGGGCCCTCTCGAATACGCAGTATTTT.

The chain has TRBV29-1 and TRBJ2-3, with D possibly being TRBD1 (5 bases). CDR3 length: 15 residues. V was trimmed by 5 bases and J by 1 base, leaving 16 bases between them. Germline loops: CDR1 SQVTM, CDR2 ANQGSEA. The CDR3 coding sequence is TGCAGCGTTAGATTCGGGCAGGGTGGCACAGATACGCAGTATTTT. Protein sequence: CSVRFGQGGTDTQYF.

The genes are TRBV29-1 and TRBJ1-4, with no clear D. Germline CDR1 SQVTM, CDR2 ANQGSEA. The CDR3 sequence is 12 residues long. The chain's CDR3 is CSYSGGSEKLFF. In DNA, the CDR3 is TGCAGTTACTCGGGCGGCTCTGAAAAACTGTTTTTT.

This chain joins TRBV9 and TRBJ2-4, with TRBD1 matching 7 bases. The CDR3 extends over 15 amino acids. Trimming took 0 bases from V and 6 from J; bases not matched to a gene: 6. Germline assignment: CDR1 SGDLS and CDR2 YYNGEE. In nucleotides, the CDR3 is TGTGCCAGCAGCGTAGGACAGGGACAATTAAACATTCAGTACTTC. This translates into CASSVGQGQLNIQYF.

The genes are TRBV20-1 and TRBJ2-2; TRBD2 might be the D (5 bases). Per germline, CDR1 DFQATT and CDR2 SNEGSKA (reference sequence). The germline V and J ends were trimmed by 4 bases and 4 bases, with 13 bases remaining between them. The CDR3 length is 14 residues. CDR3: CSANGGKSTGELFF. The CDR3, as DNA: TGCAGTGCTAATGGAGGCAAATCCACCGGGGAGCTGTTTTTT.

The rearrangement uses TRBV3-1 and TRBJ2-7; D may be TRBD1 or TRBD2 (5 bases each). The V end was cut by 7 bases, the J end by 3 bases, with 13 bases between. The CDR3 covers 13 residues. The germline V gene encodes CDR1 LGHDT and CDR2 YNNKEL (reference sequence). The CDR3 DNA reads TGTGCCAGCACCTTTGGGGGTCTCTACGAGCAGTACTTC. Amino acids: CASTFGGLYEQYF.

The CDR3 DNA reads TGTGCCAGCAGCACAATCTGGACAGATGCCACAGATACGCAGTATTTT. It codes for CASSTIWTDATDTQYF. The chain joins TRBV7-9 to TRBJ2-3; D is possibly TRBD1 (6 bases). CDR3 length equals 16 residues. V lost 5 bases and J 2 bases, leaving 17 bases between the germline ends. Germline assignment: CDR1 SEHNR and CDR2 FQNEAQ (reference sequence).

V usage is TRBV5-1 and J usage is TRBJ1-1; D is uncertain. The V and J ends lost 4 bases and 7 bases respectively, with 14 bases between them. Germline assignment: CDR1 SGHRS and CDR2 YFSETQ. The CDR3 contains 13 residues. The CDR3 is CASSGTEAGEAFF. The CDR3 DNA follows: TGCGCCAGCAGCGGTACAGAGGCGGGTGAAGCTTTCTTT.

This chain connects TRBV27 to TRBJ1-1; a weak D match, TRBD1 (6 bases). CDR1 and CDR2 from the germline V gene are MNHEY and SMNVEV (reference sequence). The length of the CDR3 is 13 residues. V lost 4 bases and J 4 bases, leaving 10 bases between the germline ends. In DNA form, the CDR3 reads TGTGCCAGCAGTTCCCGACAGGCCACTGAAGCTTTCTTT. This encodes CASSSRQATEAFF.

V gene TRBV30 combines with J gene TRBJ1-5; tentatively, D is TRBD1 (5 bases). This CDR3 has 13 residues. V was clipped by 5 bases and J by 5 bases, with 13 bases between them. Germline-derived CDR1 and CDR2 are GTSNPN and SVGIG (reference sequence). The CDR3 is CAWHDGTHQPQHF. DNA for the CDR3: TGTGCCTGGCACGACGGGACCCATCAGCCCCAGCATTTT.

The genes are TRBV27 and TRBJ1-2, with a weak D call TRBD1 (5 bases). The CDR3 covers 15 residues. Trimming stripped 3 bases from V and 7 bases from J, with 18 bases between. Per germline, CDR1 MNHEY and CDR2 SMNVEV (reference sequence). The CDR3 nucleotides read TGTGCCAGCAGTTTGGGGGTAGGGAATTCGGGTGGCTACACCTTC. This encodes CASSLGVGNSGGYTF.

The CDR3 nucleotides read TGCGCCAGCAGCCAACCGGGACTAGCGGGAGCCTACGAGCAGTACTTC. Amino acid sequence: CASSQPGLAGAYEQYF. The V gene is TRBV4-1, the J gene TRBJ2-7, with TRBD2 matching over 14 bases. Trimming took 2 bases from V and 2 from J; bases not matched to a gene: 2. Looked up from germline, CDR1 is MGHRA and CDR2 is YSYEKL. The CDR3 totals 16 residues.

The V and J genes are TRBV3-1 and TRBJ2-3; D call uncertain. V lost 0 bases to trimming and J lost 7 bases, with 8 bases between them. Per germline, CDR1 LGHDT and CDR2 YNNKEL (reference sequence). The CDR3 is 13 residues long. CDR3 region: CASSQDIRNTQYF. Written as DNA, the CDR3 is TGTGCCAGCAGCCAAGATATCAGAAATACGCAGTATTTT.

The V and J genes are TRBV27 and TRBJ2-6, with 7 bases fitting TRBD1. The CDR3 is made up of 15 amino acids. Germline V gene sequence: CDR1 MNHEY, CDR2 SMNVEV (reference sequence). J lost 0 bases, V lost 8 bases, and 4 bases had no gene match. CDR3 in amino acids: CASRWDSSGANVLTF. The CDR3 DNA follows: TGTGCCAGCCGGTGGGACAGCTCTGGGGCCAACGTCCTGACTTTC. Full variable domain (remainder filled in from reference TRBV27 and TRBJ2-6): EAQVTQNPRYLITVTGKKLTVTCSQNMNHEYMSWYRQDPGLGLRQIYYSMNVEVTDKGDVPEGYKVSRKEKRNFPLILESPSPNQTSLYFCASRWDSSGANVLTFGAGSRLTVL.